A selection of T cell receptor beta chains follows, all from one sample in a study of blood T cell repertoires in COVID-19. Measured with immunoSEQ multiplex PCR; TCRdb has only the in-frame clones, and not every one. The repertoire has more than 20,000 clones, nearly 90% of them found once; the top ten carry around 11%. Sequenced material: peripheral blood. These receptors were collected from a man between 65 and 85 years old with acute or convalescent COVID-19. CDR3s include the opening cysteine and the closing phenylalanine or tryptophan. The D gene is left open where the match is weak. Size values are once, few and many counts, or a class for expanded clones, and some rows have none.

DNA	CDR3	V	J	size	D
TGTGCCAGCAGTTTATACATCGGACAGGTAGAGACCCAGTACTTC	CASSLYIGQVETQYF	TRBV28	TRBJ2-5	NA	TRBD1
TGTGCCAGCAGCTTAGTCGGGACACAGTCCTACAATGAGCAGTTCTTC	CASSLVGTQSYNEQFF	TRBV7-6	TRBJ2-1	once	NA
TGTGCCAGCAGCCCGCGGGACCGTGGCGGGGAGCTGTTTTTT	CASSPRDRGGELFF	TRBV3-1/TRBV3-2	TRBJ2-2	NA	NA
TGTGCCAGCAAACAGGGGGTATCCGGGGAGCTGTTTTTT	CASKQGVSGELFF	TRBV24-1	TRBJ2-2	NA	TRBD1
TGTGCCAGCAGCTCTCCGGGACAGCTTAATTCACCCCTCCACTTT	CASSSPGQLNSPLHF	TRBV7-9	TRBJ1-6	NA	TRBD1
TGTGCCAGCAAGGTGGGGGGGACCTACGAGCAGTACTTC	CASKVGGTYEQYF	TRBV12-3/TRBV12-4	TRBJ2-7	NA	TRBD2
TGTGCCAGCAGCTCTCAACCGGGACTTTCCTACGAGCAGTACTTC	CASSSQPGLSYEQYF	TRBV7-3	TRBJ2-7	NA	NA
TGTGCCAGCAGCCCTAGAGCCGGGTACTATGGCTACACCTTC	CASSPRAGYYGYTF	TRBV13	TRBJ1-2	NA	NA
TGTGCCAGCAGCGAGGGAGGACAAGAGACCCAGTACTTC	CASSEGGQETQYF	TRBV5-4	TRBJ2-5	NA	NA
TGTGCCAGCAGTGAATATCGGGGAGGGTGGGAGACCCAGTACTTC	CASSEYRGGWETQYF	TRBV25-1	TRBJ2-5	NA	TRBD2
TGTGCCAGCAGCTTGGGACTAGCCTACACAGATACGCAGTATTTT	CASSLGLAYTDTQYF	TRBV7-3	TRBJ2-3	NA	TRBD2
TGTGCCAGCTCAAGGCCCCAACTAGCGGGAATGATAAATGAGCAGTTCTTC	CASSRPQLAGMINEQFF	TRBV18	TRBJ2-1	NA	TRBD2
TGTGCCAGCAGCTCAGGCATACAAGAGACCCAGTACTTC	CASSSGIQETQYF	TRBV11-3	TRBJ2-5	NA	NA
TGTGCCAGCATTCGGCGCCCCGGGACAGCTAGCGGGAGGTTGACAGATACGCAGTATTTT	CASIRRPGTASGRLTDTQYF	TRBV28	TRBJ2-3	NA	TRBD2
TGTGCCAGCAGCTTCCAGGGATATAGCAATCAGCCCCAGCATTTT	CASSFQGYSNQPQHF	TRBV5-8	TRBJ1-5	NA	NA
TGTGCCAGCTCACACCGTGTGGACAGGGGTATAGAAGGCTACACCTTC	CASSHRVDRGIEGYTF	TRBV18	TRBJ1-2	NA	TRBD1
TGTGCCAGCAGTCCCAGCTCTGGAAACACCATATATTTT	CASSPSSGNTIYF	TRBV3-1/TRBV3-2	TRBJ1-3	once	NA
TGTGCCAGCAGCCCCGGGGGGTCGAACACTGAAGCTTTCTTT	CASSPGGSNTEAFF	TRBV7-3	TRBJ1-1	NA	NA
TGTGCCAGCAGCTCCGGGACAGGGGGGAATCAGCCCCAGCATTTT	CASSSGTGGNQPQHF	TRBV28	TRBJ1-5	NA	TRBD1
TGTGCCAGCTCACCCTCTCCTGAGCTTAGCGGAAACACCATATATTTT	CASSPSPELSGNTIYF	TRBV18	TRBJ1-3	once	NA
TGTGCCAGCAGGCACCTTGGGGGACAGGCCTCTGGGGCCAACGTCCTGACTTTC	CASRHLGGQASGANVLTF	TRBV7-9	TRBJ2-6	once	TRBD1
TGTGCCAGCAGCCTCTCTTTCGCAGGGACTGGGGCCAACGTCCTGACTTTC	CASSLSFAGTGANVLTF	TRBV7-8	TRBJ2-6	NA	NA
TGTGCCAGCAGCCCGGGACAGGACTCTGGAAACACCATATATTTT	CASSPGQDSGNTIYF	TRBV11-1	TRBJ1-3	NA	TRBD1
TGTGCCAGCAGTGACATAGCGGGCCTAGCCAAAAACATTCAGTACTTC	CASSDIAGLAKNIQYF	TRBV6-1	TRBJ2-4	NA	TRBD2
TGCGCCAGCAGCCCCAATTCAGCAGGGAATGAAAAACTGTTTTTT	CASSPNSAGNEKLFF	TRBV5-1	TRBJ1-4	few	NA
TGTGCCAGCAGCTTGCGGGAGGGCCGGGAGACCCAGTACTTC	CASSLREGRETQYF	TRBV5-4	TRBJ2-5	NA	TRBD2
TGCGCCAGCAGCTTCGGAGCGCTGACAGATACGCAGTATTTT	CASSFGALTDTQYF	TRBV5-1	TRBJ2-3	few	NA
TGTGCCAGCAGCTTGGTGCAGGAAATAATTGGCTACACCTTC	CASSLVQEIIGYTF	TRBV5-6	TRBJ1-2	NA	NA
TGTGCCAGCTGTAGAACAGGCTATCAGCCCCAGCATTTT	CASCRTGYQPQHF	TRBV28	TRBJ1-5	NA	NA
TGCAGCGTTGAAGGAAGCGGGAGGGCCTCTGAGCAGTTCTTC	CSVEGSGRASEQFF	TRBV29-1	TRBJ2-1	NA	TRBD2
TGTGCCAGCAGCTTGGACTCGGGAGGGGTTGGATATGGCTACACCTTC	CASSLDSGGVGYGYTF	TRBV5-4	TRBJ1-2	NA	NA
TGTGCCAGCAGCCAATACATCGATGAGCAGTTCTTC	CASSQYIDEQFF	TRBV3-1/TRBV3-2	TRBJ2-1	NA	NA
TGTGCCACCAGTGATTCGAAACAGGGGATCTATGGCTACACCTTC	CATSDSKQGIYGYTF	TRBV24-1	TRBJ1-2	NA	TRBD1
TGCGCCAGCAGCCCGGAGCCAGGGATGGATGGCTACACCTTC	CASSPEPGMDGYTF	TRBV5-1	TRBJ1-2	NA	NA
TGTGCCAGCAGAAGACAGGGAGACGATCAGCCCCAGCATTTT	CASRRQGDDQPQHF	TRBV6-5	TRBJ1-5	NA	TRBD1
TGTGCCAGCAGCTTAACGTCCGGAGTACGCGAGCAGTACTTC	CASSLTSGVREQYF	TRBV7-3	TRBJ2-7	few	NA
TGCGCCAGCAGCCAAGAGGGGGGGCAGTACTATGGCTACACCTTC	CASSQEGGQYYGYTF	TRBV4-1	TRBJ1-2	NA	NA
TGTGCCAGCAGCACCTCGGGGTATTCTAGCACAGATACGCAGTATTTT	CASSTSGYSSTDTQYF	TRBV9	TRBJ2-3	once	NA
TGCGCCAGCAGCTTGTGGGCTAGCGGGAGAGGTCGCCAAGAGACCCAGTACTTC	CASSLWASGRGRQETQYF	TRBV5-1	TRBJ2-5	NA	TRBD2
TGTGCCAGTAGTATAGGCGGACAGGGGGACTCCCCTAGAGGCTACACCTTC	CASSIGGQGDSPRGYTF	TRBV19	TRBJ1-2	NA	TRBD1
TGTGCCAGCAGCCCCGGGACAGGGGGCTTCTCCTACGAGCAGTACTTC	CASSPGTGGFSYEQYF	TRBV13	TRBJ2-7	NA	TRBD1
TGTGCCAGCAGCCCCGAAGGGACAGGGTCTAATGAAAAACTGTTTTTT	CASSPEGTGSNEKLFF	TRBV6-2/TRBV6-3	TRBJ1-4	NA	TRBD1
TGTTCCCTCCGCGAGCAGTACTTC	CSLREQYF	TRBV21-1	TRBJ2-7	NA	NA
TGTGCCAGTAGTATAGATGGGACAGGGGTCTCTGGGGCCAACGTCCTGACTTTC	CASSIDGTGVSGANVLTF	TRBV19	TRBJ2-6	NA	TRBD1
TGTGCCAGTAGTACCTTCGCAGGGGGGAATGAAAAACTGTTTTTT	CASSTFAGGNEKLFF	TRBV19	TRBJ1-4	once	TRBD1